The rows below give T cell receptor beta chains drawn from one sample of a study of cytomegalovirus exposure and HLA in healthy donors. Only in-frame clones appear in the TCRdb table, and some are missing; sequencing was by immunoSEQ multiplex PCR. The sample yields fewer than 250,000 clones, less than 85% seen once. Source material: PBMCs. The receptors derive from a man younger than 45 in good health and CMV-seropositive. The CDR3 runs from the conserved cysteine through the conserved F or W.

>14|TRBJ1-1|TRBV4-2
CASSQTDRTPEAFF
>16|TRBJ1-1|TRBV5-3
CARSWPRDSRGDGAFF
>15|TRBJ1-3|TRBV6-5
CASSRLQGFGNTIYF
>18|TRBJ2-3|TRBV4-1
CASSQGPGSGGSTDTQYF
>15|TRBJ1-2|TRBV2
CASSEGGVPNYGYTF
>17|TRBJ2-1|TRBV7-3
CASSRRGGTSGYNEQFF
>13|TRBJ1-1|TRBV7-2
CASSPAGLPGAFF
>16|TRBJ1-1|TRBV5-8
CASSRDSFPLNTEAFF
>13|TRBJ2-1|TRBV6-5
CASSSPLGGRRFF
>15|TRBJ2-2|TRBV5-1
CASSPQWTGGGELFF
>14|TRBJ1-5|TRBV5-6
CVSSLGDTYQPPHF
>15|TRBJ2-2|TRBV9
CASTLGSYVTGELFF
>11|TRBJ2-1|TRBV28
CASSLYNEQFF
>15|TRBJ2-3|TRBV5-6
CASSADWLITDTQYF
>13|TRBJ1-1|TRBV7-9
CASSGTGGTEAFF
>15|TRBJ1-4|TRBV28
CASSSPGQGSEKLFF
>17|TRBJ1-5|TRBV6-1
CASSETGLGTREEPQHF
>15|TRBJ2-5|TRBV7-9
CASSFSTGGIETQYF
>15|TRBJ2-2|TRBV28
CASSLWAGGTGELFF
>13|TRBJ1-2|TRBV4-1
CASSQDRWGGYTF
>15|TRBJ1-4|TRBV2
CASRQDRLPGEKLFF
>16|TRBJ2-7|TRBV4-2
CASSQPSISGSYEQYF